This entry describes one T cell receptor (beta chain). Germline-derived CDR1 and CDR2 are KGHSH and LQKENI. V shed 4 bases and J 6 bases; nucleotides not matched to a gene: 12. CDR3 size: 17 residues. The data were obtained in a study of blood T cell repertoires in COVID-19. Across the study: PBMCs, B-cell-depleted T cells, or T cells were the source of the cDNA or gDNA that made up the material.

A PCR-confirmed or clinician-diagnosed COVID-19 case had contacted exposed participants within 2 weeks of entry. In the authors' methods: The authors estimated nucleated cell counts from reference gene primer amplification. TCRdb's copy holds only in-frame clones and misses some; the assay was immunoSEQ multiplex PCR. V and J calls and clone size follow that table, whereas D and trimming were derived from the DNA. The table lists hundreds of thousands of clones, roughly 85% of them singletons. This chain uses TRBV18 with TRBJ1-2; TRBD1 matches at 12 bases. This clonotype was sampled from a woman aged 30 to 39 who had been exposed to COVID-19. Material: PBMCs or T cells enriched from blood (not recorded which). In DNA, the CDR3 is TGTGCCAGCTCACTTCAACCTCCGGGACAGGGGGCTGATGGCTACACCTTC. Translated: CASSLQPPGQGADGYTF.